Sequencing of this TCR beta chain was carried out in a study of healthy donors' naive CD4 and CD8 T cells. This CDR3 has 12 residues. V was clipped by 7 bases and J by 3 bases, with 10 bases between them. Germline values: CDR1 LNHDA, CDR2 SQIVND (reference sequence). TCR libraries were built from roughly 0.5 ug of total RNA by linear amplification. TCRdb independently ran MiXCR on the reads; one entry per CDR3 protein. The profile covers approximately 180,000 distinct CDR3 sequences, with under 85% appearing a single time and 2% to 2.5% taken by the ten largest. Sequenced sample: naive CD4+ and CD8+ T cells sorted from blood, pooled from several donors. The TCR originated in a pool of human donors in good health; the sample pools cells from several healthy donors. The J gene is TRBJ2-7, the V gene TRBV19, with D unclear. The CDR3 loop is CASMGSLYEQYF. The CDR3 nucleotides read TGTGCCAGTATGGGCAGTCTCTACGAGCAGTACTTC.